The 27 T cell receptor beta chains in this list originate from one sample, sequenced in a study of T cell repertoires in cytomegalovirus infection. Via MiXCR, TCRdb re-called the reads, giving one row per CDR3 protein. The sample shows some 150,000 distinct CDR3 sequences, 23% of them seen only once. Input material: PBMCs. These receptor sequences come from a human donor in good health (CMV status not recorded). Some clones in this sample may be carry-over from other donors' samples.

This clonotype occurred a few times. This rearrangement joins TRBV15 to TRBJ2-5, with 7 bases identical to TRBD1. Germline V lookup: CDR1 LNHNV, CDR2 YYDKDF (reference sequence). J gave up 1 base and V 1 base, and 3 bases lay outside the gene matches. The CDR3 spans 15 residues. CDR3: CATSRGRDSQETQYF. CDR3 coding DNA: TGTGCCACCAGCAGAGGCCGGGACAGCCAAGAGACCCAGTACTTC.

The J gene is TRBJ2-1, the V gene TRBV20-1, with TRBD2 matching over 7 bases. V trimming: 3 bases; J trimming: 8 bases; junction bases outside the gene matches: 10. Germline values: CDR1 DFQATT, CDR2 SNEGSKA (reference sequence). The CDR3 sequence is 14 residues long. The CDR3 DNA follows: TGCAGTGCTAGTTTGCGGGAGAAGTACGATGAGCAGTTCTTC. This gives the protein CSASLREKYDEQFF.

This clonotype was recorded many times. The chain has TRBV12-3 or TRBV12-4 and TRBJ2-5; perhaps D is TRBD1 or TRBD2 (5 bases each). The CDR3 is 14 amino acids. V lost 4 bases and J 6 bases, leaving 15 bases between the germline ends. In DNA, the CDR3 is TGTGCCAGCAGTTCAACCGACAGCGGAAAGACCCAGTACTTC. As protein: CASSSTDSGKTQYF.

This clonotype was recorded a few times. The V and J genes are TRBV30 and TRBJ1-5, with D tentatively TRBD1 (6 bases). With 2 bases removed from V and 6 bases from J, the gap between germline ends came to 14 bases. Germline CDR1 and CDR2: GTSNPN and SVGIG (reference sequence). This CDR3 comprises 14 residues. The CDR3 coding sequence is TGTGCCTGGAGTAGTACGGGGGGGCCTCAGCCCCAGCATTTT. It is translated as CAWSSTGGPQPQHF. Drawing the rest from reference TRBV30 and TRBJ1-5, the complete variable domain is SQTIHQWPATLVQPVGSPLSLECTVEGTSNPNLYWYRQAAGRGLQLLFYSVGIGQISSEVPQNLSASRPQDRQFILSSKKLLLSDSGFYLCAWSSTGGPQPQHFGDGTRLSIL.

This clonotype occurred a few times. The chain combines TRBV20-1 with TRBJ2-5, with 8 bases lining up with TRBD1. This CDR3 is built from 13 residues. The germline V gene has CDR1 DFQATT and CDR2 SNEGSKA (reference sequence). Trimming cost V 5 bases and J 4 bases; bases outside gene matches: 6. DNA of the CDR3: TGCAGTGCTCCGGACAGGGTGGCAGAGACCCAGTACTTC. Protein sequence: CSAPDRVAETQYF.

In this sample, this clonotype turned up a few times. This chain joins TRBV20-1 and TRBJ2-7, with TRBD2 matching 10 bases. CDR3 size: 15 residues. Trimming took 4 bases from V and 1 from J; bases not matched to a gene: 7. The germline V gene encodes CDR1 DFQATT and CDR2 SNEGSKA (reference sequence). DNA of the CDR3: TGCAGTGCTAAGAACCTAGCGGGAGCTTCCTACGAGCAGTACTTC. Protein product: CSAKNLAGASYEQYF.

The rearrangement uses TRBV9 and TRBJ2-3; TRBD2 is a possible D gene (5 bases). Trimming stripped 2 bases from V and 4 bases from J, with 17 bases between. CDR3 size: 16 residues. Germline CDR1 SGDLS, CDR2 YYNGEE. CDR3: CASSVLKSGTSDTQYF. The CDR3 bases are TGTGCCAGCAGCGTCCTAAAGAGCGGAACCTCAGATACGCAGTATTTT.

A note on this clonotype: At one end the junction does not follow the germline gene, possibly because of a read error. The chain uses TRBV6-2 or TRBV6-3 and TRBJ2-2; TRBD1 aligns across 8 bases. The CDR3 extends over 13 amino acids. CDR1 and CDR2 (germline): MNHEY, SVGEGT. The DNA for the CDR3 is TGTGCCAGCAGTACAGGGGGGCCCGGGGAGCTGCTTTTT. It is translated as CASSTGGPGELLF.

This clonotype appeared many times. The chain recombines TRBV4-1 with TRBJ1-1; 7 bases line up with TRBD1. From germline, CDR1 is MGHRA and CDR2 YSYEKL. The V gene end was trimmed by 1 base and the J gene end by 1 base; junction bases not matched to a gene: 0. CDR3 length: 14 residues. CDR3 DNA sequence: TGCGCCAGCAGCCAAGGACAGGGGAACACTGAAGCTTTCTTT. Translating it yields CASSQGQGNTEAFF.

This clonotype was detected a few times. The chain recombines TRBV7-2 with TRBJ2-3; 10 bases fit TRBD2. V shed 5 bases and J 0 bases; nucleotides not matched to a gene: 5. The CDR3 runs to 16 residues. CDR1 is SGHTA, CDR2 FQGNSA, per germline. CDR3 sequence reads: CASSRTSGASTDTQYF. In DNA form, the CDR3 reads TGTGCCAGCAGCAGGACTAGCGGAGCTAGCACAGATACGCAGTATTTT.

At least ten counts were recorded for this clonotype. This chain connects TRBV5-1 to TRBJ1-2; D gene uncertain. The CDR3 is made up of 13 amino acids. Germline V gene sequence: CDR1 SGHRS, CDR2 YFSETQ. V was clipped by 0 bases and J by 3 bases, with 6 bases between them. CDR3 residues: CASSLATDYGYTF. The CDR3 coding sequence is TGCGCCAGCAGCTTGGCTACCGACTATGGCTACACCTTC.

The chain is built from TRBV5-1 and TRBJ1-5; weak D call: TRBD1 (5 bases). CDR3 size: 15 residues. With 1 base removed from V and 0 bases from J, the gap between germline ends came to 8 bases. Germline V CDR1 and CDR2: SGHRS, YFSETQ. CDR3 DNA: TGCGCCAGCAGCTTGTTAGGGGCTAGCAATCAGCCCCAGCATTTT. As protein: CASSLLGASNQPQHF.

The CDR3 protein is CASSDRDRSSYEQYF. DNA for the CDR3: TGTGCCAGTAGTGACCGGGACAGGAGCTCCTACGAGCAGTACTTC. The chain joins TRBV19 to TRBJ2-7, with 8 bases matching TRBD1. Germline V gene data show CDR1 as LNHDA and CDR2 as SQIVND (reference sequence). The CDR3 is 15 amino acids. V lost 5 bases to trimming and J lost 0 bases; unmatched junction nucleotides: 6. Combining the CDR3 with reference TRBV19 and TRBJ2-7 gives the whole variable domain DGGITQSPKYLFRKEGQNVTLSCEQNLNHDAMYWYRQDPGQGLRLIYYSQIVNDFQKGDIAEGYSVSREKKESFPLTVTSAQKNPTAFYLCASSDRDRSSYEQYFGPGTRLTVT.

This chain connects TRBV5-5 to TRBJ1-2, with 10 bases matching TRBD1. Germline CDR1 SGHKS, CDR2 YYEKEE (reference sequence). The J segment lost 6 bases and the V segment lost 5 bases, leaving 4 bases of the junction unmatched. This CDR3 has 13 residues. The CDR3 DNA reads TGTGCCAGCAGTTCCGGGACAGGGGATGGCTACACCTTC. This translates into CASSSGTGDGYTF.

The chain joins TRBV5-1 to TRBJ1-3; weak D call: TRBD1 (5 bases). The V end lost 5 bases, the J end lost 0 bases, and 12 bases lay between the germline ends. Germline V lookup: CDR1 SGHRS, CDR2 YFSETQ. CDR3 length equals 15 residues. The DNA of the CDR3 is TGCGCCAGCAGACCGGGACTGAACTCTGGAAACACCATATATTTT. Translation gives CASRPGLNSGNTIYF.

This chain joins TRBV12-3 or TRBV12-4 and TRBJ1-2; TRBD1 is a possible D gene (6 bases). CDR3 length equals 13 residues. Trimming left V 6 bases short and J 8 bases short, with 16 bases between. The CDR3 DNA sequence: TGTGCCAGCAGCCTCACAGGGCTTGGAGGCTACACCTTC. Amino acids: CASSLTGLGGYTF.

The chain joins TRBV6-2 or TRBV6-3 to TRBJ2-7, with 11 bases aligning to TRBD2. V gave up 5 bases and J gave up 1 base; unmatched junction bases: 4. The CDR3 is made up of 15 amino acids. From germline, CDR1 is MNHEY and CDR2 SVGEGT. This CDR3 is CASSDGTSGSYEQYF. The CDR3 nucleotides read TGTGCCAGCAGTGACGGGACTAGCGGTTCCTACGAGCAGTACTTC.

This chain links TRBV29-1 with TRBJ2-1; 10 bases are shared with TRBD2. Germline V gene data show CDR1 as SQVTM and CDR2 as ANQGSEA. The CDR3 contains 16 residues. Trimming took 0 bases from V and 3 from J; bases not matched to a gene: 5. This CDR3 is CSVEEGLAEFYNEQFF. The CDR3 DNA reads TGCAGCGTTGAAGAAGGACTAGCGGAGTTCTACAATGAGCAGTTCTTC.

This clonotype came up many times. The V call is TRBV7-2, the J call TRBJ2-5; D may be TRBD1 or TRBD2 (5 bases each). Germline loops: CDR1 SGHTA, CDR2 FQGNSA. V gave up 4 bases and J gave up 2 bases, with 17 bases separating them. CDR3 length equals 16 residues. The CDR3 coding sequence is TGTGCCAGCAGCTCAGTAGGGCCCGGGGCTCAAGAGACCCAGTACTTC. Translation: CASSSVGPGAQETQYF.

This clonotype was detected ten times or more. The chain combines TRBV7-2 with TRBJ1-1, with 9 bases fitting TRBD1. Per the germline V gene, CDR1 is SGHTA and CDR2 is FQGNSA. V lost 4 bases, J lost 4 bases, and 4 bases stayed unmatched. The CDR3 has 14 residues. The CDR3, as DNA: TGTGCCAGCAGCTCCCGGGACAGGGCCACTGAAGCTTTCTTT. Translating gives CASSSRDRATEAFF.

This chain links TRBV29-1 with TRBJ1-3; D gene unclear. Trimming cost V 4 bases and J 0 bases, with 7 bases left between them. The CDR3 is 13 residues long. Germline CDR1 is SQVTM and CDR2 is ANQGSEA. DNA of the CDR3: TGCAGCGTTGCACAGAGCTCTGGAAACACCATATATTTT. This translates into CSVAQSSGNTIYF. Together with reference TRBV29-1 and TRBJ1-3, the CDR3 gives the full variable domain: SAVISQKPSRDICQRGTSLTIQCQVDSQVTMMFWYRQQPGQSLTLIATANQGSEATYESGFVIDKFPISRPNLTFSTLTVSNMSPEDSSIYLCSVAQSSGNTIYFGEGSWLTVV.

This clonotype appeared a few times. The J gene is TRBJ2-3, the V gene TRBV18; D uncertain. Per germline, CDR1 KGHSH and CDR2 LQKENI. The CDR3 totals 12 residues. Trimming took off 3 bases at V and 6 bases at J, with 7 bases between the two ends. The CDR3 is CASSPEWDTQYF. The CDR3 DNA follows: TGTGCCAGCTCACCTGAGTGGGATACGCAGTATTTT.

This clonotype was seen repeatedly, ten times or more. The CDR3 here is CASSFPNSPLHF. The CDR3, as DNA: TGTGCCAGCAGTTTTCCTAATTCACCCCTCCACTTT. The V gene is TRBV7-2, the J gene TRBJ1-6; D unresolved. The germline CDR1 and CDR2 sequences are SGHTA and FQGNSA. Trimming cost V 6 bases and J 6 bases, with 6 bases left between them. This CDR3 is built from 12 residues.

Only a few counts were recorded for this clonotype. The genes are TRBV5-6 and TRBJ2-3; D is unclear. Germline values: CDR1 SGHDT, CDR2 YYEEEE. Trimming pared 0 bases from V and 2 bases from J, leaving 10 bases between. CDR3 length: 15 residues. The CDR3 coding sequence is TGTGCCAGCAGCTTGGACCGGATGAACACAGATACGCAGTATTTT. As protein: CASSLDRMNTDTQYF.

The chain is built from TRBV14 and TRBJ2-6; 9 nucleotides line up with TRBD1. CDR1 SGHDN and CDR2 FVKESK come from the germline V gene. The CDR3 extends over 18 amino acids. V trimming: 4 bases; J trimming: 0 bases; junction bases outside the gene matches: 7. The CDR3 nucleotides read TGTGCCAGCAGCCTAGACGGGACAGGGTTCTCTGGGGCCAACGTCCTGACTTTC. The encoded protein is CASSLDGTGFSGANVLTF. The whole variable domain, remainder taken from reference TRBV14 and TRBJ2-6, is EAGVTQFPSHSVIEKGQTVTLRCDPISGHDNLYWYRRVMGKEIKFLLHFVKESKQDESGMPNNRFLAERTGGTYSTLKVQPAELEDSGVYFCASSLDGTGFSGANVLTFGAGSRLTVL.

Many counts were recorded for this clonotype. V and J are TRBV5-1 and TRBJ2-7, with D possibly being TRBD2 (5 bases). CDR1 is SGHRS, CDR2 YFSETQ, per germline. Trimming took 4 bases from V and 0 from J, leaving 14 bases between them. The CDR3 loop spans 15 amino acids. CDR3 sequence reads: CASSREPWISYEQYF. The CDR3 DNA follows: TGCGCCAGCAGCCGGGAACCTTGGATCTCCTACGAGCAGTACTTC.

By frequency in the sample, this clonotype is medium-sized. V usage is TRBV7-2 and J usage is TRBJ1-1; possibly TRBD1 for D (5 bases). V dropped 6 bases and J dropped 8 bases, with 10 bases sitting between them. CDR3 size: 11 residues. Germline V gene sequence: CDR1 SGHTA, CDR2 FQGNSA. In DNA, the CDR3 is TGTGCCAGCAGATGGGGCACCGAAGCTTTCTTT. It is translated as CASRWGTEAFF.